What follows is one T cell receptor beta chain and its context. Positive CCR7 selection of CD45RO-negative cells yielded the naive CD8 cells, and terminally differentiated effector memory CD45RA+ cells were excluded. This entry comes from a study of shared clonotypes between healthy human individuals. V dropped 5 bases and J dropped 0; count of bases not matched to a gene: 10. Germline CDR1 SEHNR, CDR2 FQNEAQ (reference sequence). The CDR3 consists of 19 residues. The authors distributed each subset's genomic DNA evenly over several immunoSEQ plates. The assay was immunoSEQ multiplex PCR, and TCRdb's table has in-frame clones only and misses some. The top ten clones hold around 0.25% of a sample with 800,000 to 950,000 clones, about 97% of them seen once.

This receptor was obtained from a man aged 30 to 39 in good health. The V and J genes are TRBV7-9 and TRBJ2-6; 10 bases agree with TRBD1. The source material was naive CD8+ T cells sorted from blood. The CDR3 coding sequence is TGTGCCAGCAGCCAGCTCCGGGACAGGGGAGTCTCTGGGGCCAACGTCCTGACTTTC. Translating it yields CASSQLRDRGVSGANVLTF. Drawing the rest from reference TRBV7-9 and TRBJ2-6, the complete variable domain is DTGVSQNPRHKITKRGQNVTFRCDPISEHNRLYWYRQTLGQGPEFLTYFQNEAQLEKSRLLSDRFSAERPKGSFSTLEIQRTEQGDSAMYLCASSQLRDRGVSGANVLTFGAGSRLTVL.